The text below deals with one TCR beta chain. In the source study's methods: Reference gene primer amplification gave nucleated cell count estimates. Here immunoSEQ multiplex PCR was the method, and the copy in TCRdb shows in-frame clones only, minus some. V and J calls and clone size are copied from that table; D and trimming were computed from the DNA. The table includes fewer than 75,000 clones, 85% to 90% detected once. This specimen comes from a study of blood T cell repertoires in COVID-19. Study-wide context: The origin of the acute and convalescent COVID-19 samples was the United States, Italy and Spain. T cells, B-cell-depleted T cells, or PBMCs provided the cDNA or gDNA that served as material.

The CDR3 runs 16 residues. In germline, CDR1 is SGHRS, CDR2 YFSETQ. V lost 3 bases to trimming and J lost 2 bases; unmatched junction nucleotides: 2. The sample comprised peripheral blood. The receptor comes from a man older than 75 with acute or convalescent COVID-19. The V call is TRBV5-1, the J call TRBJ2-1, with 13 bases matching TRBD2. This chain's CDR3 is CASSYGLAGAYNEQFF. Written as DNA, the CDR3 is TGCGCCAGCAGCTACGGACTAGCGGGGGCCTACAATGAGCAGTTCTTC. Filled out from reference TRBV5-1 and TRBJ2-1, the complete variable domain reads KAGVTQTPRYLIKTRGQQVTLSCSPISGHRSVSWYQQTPGQGLQFLFEYFSETQRNKGNFPGRFSGRQFSNSRSEMNVSTLELGDSALYLCASSYGLAGAYNEQFFGPGTRLTVL.